The 24 T cell receptor beta chains below all came from one sample that was sequenced in a study of metastatic and nonmetastatic thyroid tumors. MiXCR re-clonotyped the PCR reads for TCRdb. This table holds about 41,000 clones, roughly a quarter found once. Until they underwent thyroid surgery, no patient had received any treatment. The specimen sequenced was tumor tissue. These receptor sequences come from a female donor with papillary thyroid cancer or a benign thyroid nodule (not recorded which). Some clones in this sample may be carry-over from other donors' samples.

This clone appeared a few times. This sequence joins TRBV5-6 and TRBJ2-3; D uncertain. The ends were cut back, 0 bases at V and 2 bases at J, with 10 bases in the middle. The CDR3 length is 15 residues. Germline V lookup: CDR1 SGHDT, CDR2 YYEEEE. The CDR3 loop reads CASSLALHNTDTQYF. DNA for the CDR3: TGTGCCAGCAGCTTGGCCCTACACAACACAGATACGCAGTATTTT.

This clone was recorded at least ten times. The rearrangement joins TRBV7-3 to TRBJ2-1; D perhaps matches TRBD1 (6 bases). Germline CDR1 and CDR2: SGHTA and FQGTGA. V was cut by 3 bases and J by 7 bases, with 16 bases left in between. The CDR3 extends over 15 amino acids. This CDR3 reads CASSFRQGLRNEQFF. Written as DNA, the CDR3 is TGTGCCAGCAGCTTTAGGCAGGGGTTAAGAAATGAGCAGTTCTTC.

This clone has ten or more counts. This rearrangement joins TRBV20-1 to TRBJ2-5; 8 bases map to TRBD2. The CDR3 length is 15 residues. Germline CDR1 reads DFQATT; CDR2 reads SNEGSKA (reference sequence). Losses at the gene ends were 6 bases for V and 4 bases for J; bases not matched to a gene: 13. The DNA of the CDR3 is TGCAGTGCAGGAAAGGGGACGGGAGGGCCAGAGACCCAGTACTTC. This encodes CSAGKGTGGPETQYF.

This clone was counted ten times or more. This chain links TRBV28 with TRBJ1-2, with D uncertain. The CDR3 is made up of 14 amino acids. V dropped 6 bases and J dropped 5 bases, with 16 bases sitting between them. CDR1 is MDHEN, CDR2 SYDVKM, per germline. DNA of the CDR3: TGTGCCAGCAGGCAGACGGTCGGGTGGTATGGCTACACCTTC. Translating gives CASRQTVGWYGYTF.

This chain connects TRBV5-6 to TRBJ2-1, with 8 positions matching TRBD2. CDR3 length: 17 residues. Germline CDR1 and CDR2: SGHDT and YYEEEE. Germline trimming cut 1 base from V and 8 bases from J; bases unmatched to any gene: 14. CDR3 coding DNA: TGTGCCAGCAGCTTGCGTGGACTAGCTTGGGGGGGCCATGAGCAGTTCTTC. Amino acid sequence: CASSLRGLAWGGHEQFF.

Ten or more counts support this clone. The chain's CDR3 is CSAEHSVGGEQFF. In nucleotides, the CDR3 is TGCAGTGCTGAACACAGCGTGGGGGGTGAGCAGTTCTTC. V is TRBV20-1 and J is TRBJ2-1, with D maybe TRBD2 (6 bases). The CDR3 contains 13 residues. Per the germline V gene, CDR1 is DFQATT and CDR2 is SNEGSKA (reference sequence). V lost 5 bases to trimming and J lost 9 bases, with 17 bases between them.

The V and J genes are TRBV12-3 or TRBV12-4 and TRBJ1-3; 10 bases agree with TRBD1. CDR3 length: 16 amino acids. The junction had 9 bases not matched to a gene; V was cut back by 8 bases and J by 2 bases. In DNA form, the CDR3 reads TGTGCCAGCGCTAAGACGGGACAGGGGACTGGAAACACCATATATTTT. It translates to CASAKTGQGTGNTIYF.

The sample holds a few counts of this clone. This sequence may be a read error, since a much larger clone differs from it by one base. V is TRBV6-5 and J is TRBJ2-2, with a weak D call TRBD1 (7 bases). V lost 2 bases, J lost 6 bases, and 13 bases lay in between. Germline CDR1 and CDR2: MNHEY and SVGAGI. The CDR3 loop spans 15 amino acids. The CDR3 spells CASSYLVRGAGELFF. The CDR3 bases are TGTGCCAGCAGTTACCTGGTCAGGGGGGCCGGGGAGCTGTTTTTT.

In this sample, this clone turned up many times. The CDR3 nucleotides read TGTGCCAGCAGAGCCCCGGGACAGGGGGACACCGGGGAGCTGTTTTTT. It translates to CASRAPGQGDTGELFF. This chain uses TRBV6-4 with TRBJ2-2, with 11 bases fitting TRBD1. Germline V lookup: CDR1 MRHNA, CDR2 SNTAGT. The CDR3 length is 16 residues. The V gene end was trimmed by 6 bases and the J gene end by 3 bases; junction bases not matched to a gene: 6.

This clone occurred a few times. The chain has TRBV2 and TRBJ2-7; TRBD1 aligns across 9 bases. V lost 7 bases and J lost 3; bases outside the gene matches: 4. Germline CDR1 reads SNHLY; CDR2 reads FYNNEI. The CDR3 is made up of 13 amino acids. CDR3 region: CASNRDRVYEQYV. CDR3 DNA sequence: TGTGCCAGCAACCGGGACAGGGTCTACGAGCAGTACGTC.

Only a few counts were recorded for this clone. The chain recombines TRBV6-2 or TRBV6-3 with TRBJ1-5; D unresolved. CDR1 and CDR2 (germline): MNHEY, SVGEGT. The CDR3 consists of 17 residues. The V and J ends lost 0 bases and 3 bases respectively, with 15 bases between them. The CDR3: CASSYSVGGCDNQPQHF. The DNA for the CDR3 is TGTGCCAGCAGTTACTCTGTTGGTGGGTGCGACAATCAGCCCCAGCATTTT.

This chain connects TRBV10-2 to TRBJ2-7; 11 nucleotides line up with TRBD2. After removal of 8 bases from V and 7 bases from J, the junction contained 10 bases not matched to a gene. Germline V gives CDR1 WSHSY, CDR2 SAAADI. The CDR3 loop spans 14 amino acids. The CDR3 DNA sequence: TGCGCCAGCGCTGGGACTAGCGGTGTCCTGGAGCAGTACTTC. Amino acid sequence: CASAGTSGVLEQYF.

This clone has only a few counts. At one boundary the junction diverges from the germline segment, which might be a read error. The chain has TRBV6-1 and TRBJ1-1, with a possible D match to TRBD1 (6 bases). CDR1 is MNHNS, CDR2 SASEGT, per germline. The CDR3 consists of 13 residues. CDR3 bases: TGTGCCAGCAGGCGACAGGTGAACACTGAAGCCTTCTTT. Its translation: CASRRQVNTEAFF.

This clone was seen many times. J is TRBJ1-4 and V is TRBV28, with D maybe TRBD1 (6 bases). CDR3 length: 14 amino acids. V was cut by 6 bases and J by 1 base, with 9 bases left in between. Germline assignment: CDR1 MDHEN and CDR2 SYDVKM. DNA for the CDR3: TGTGCCAGCAGGACAGGAGGAACTAATGAAAAACTGTTTTTT. It yields the protein CASRTGGTNEKLFF.

This clone has a single count. The chain uses TRBV11-2 and TRBJ1-2; D is uncertain. The CDR3 loop spans 16 amino acids. Germline-derived CDR1 and CDR2 are SGHAT and FQNNGV. V was pared by 4 bases and J by 8 bases, with 23 bases between. CDR3: CASSSAGWVRVGGYTF. CDR3 nucleotide sequence: TGTGCCAGCAGCTCGGCCGGCTGGGTGCGGGTTGGCGGCTACACCTTC.

The CDR3 here is CSARDTPTMREHTGELFF. The CDR3 DNA reads TGCAGTGCTAGAGATACCCCAACTATGCGGGAGCACACCGGGGAGCTGTTTTTT. J is TRBJ2-2 and V is TRBV20-1, with TRBD2 matching over 7 bases. Germline CDR1 is DFQATT and CDR2 is SNEGSKA (reference sequence). The V gene end was trimmed by 0 bases and the J gene end by 3 bases; junction bases not matched to a gene: 13. This CDR3 comprises 18 residues.

The chain is built from TRBV5-1 and TRBJ2-2, with 8 bases identical to TRBD2. The junction had 2 bases not matched to a gene; V was cut back by 4 bases and J by 0 bases. Per germline, CDR1 SGHRS and CDR2 YFSETQ. The CDR3 runs to 15 residues. This CDR3 reads CASSTSGTNTGELFF. The CDR3 bases are TGCGCCAGCAGCACTAGCGGAACGAACACCGGGGAGCTGTTTTTT.

This clone was recorded at least ten times. The chain recombines TRBV2 with TRBJ2-3, with D tentatively TRBD1 or TRBD2 (5 bases each). The CDR3 loop spans 14 amino acids. V was cut by 6 bases and J by 1 base, with 11 bases left in between. Germline assignment: CDR1 SNHLY and CDR2 FYNNEI. The CDR3 nucleotides read TGTGCCAGCAGGATGGTGGGGGGCACAGATACGCAGTATTTT. Protein: CASRMVGGTDTQYF. Full variable domain (missing parts from reference TRBV2 and TRBJ2-3): EPEVTQTPSHQVTQMGQEVILRCVPISNHLYFYWYRQILGQKVEFLVSFYNNEISEKSEIFDDQFSVERPDGSNFTLKIRSTKLEDSAMYFCASRMVGGTDTQYFGPGTRLTVL.

This clone has only a few counts. The chain joins TRBV15 to TRBJ1-1; D perhaps matches TRBD1 (5 bases). CDR3 size: 14 residues. Looked up from germline, CDR1 is LNHNV and CDR2 is YYDKDF (reference sequence). Deletions cut 6 bases from V and 6 bases from J, with 17 bases between. DNA of the CDR3: TGTGCCACCAGGGATCCAGGGCTGTGGGCTGAAGCTTTCTTT. This translates into CATRDPGLWAEAFF.

This clone was observed a few times. This chain joins TRBV11-2 and TRBJ2-7, with D unresolved. This CDR3 is 13 amino acids long. The germline gives CDR1 SGHAT, CDR2 FQNNGV. V was trimmed by 5 bases and J by 6 bases, leaving 14 bases between them. The chain's CDR3 is CASSQGSVFEQYF. The CDR3 DNA is TGTGCCAGCAGCCAAGGGTCGGTTTTCGAGCAGTACTTC.

The V call is TRBV15, the J call TRBJ2-1; no firm D call. The CDR3 length is 14 residues. Germline loops: CDR1 LNHNV, CDR2 YYDKDF (reference sequence). V gave up 0 bases and J gave up 5 bases, with 8 bases separating them. The CDR3 region is CATSRDLAHNEQFF. CDR3 bases: TGTGCCACCAGCAGAGATCTGGCCCACAATGAGCAGTTCTTC.

The table lists this clone with many counts. The chain is built from TRBV20-1 and TRBJ1-1, with D possibly being TRBD1 (6 bases). V gave up 3 bases and J gave up 0 bases, with 11 bases separating them. The CDR3 runs 14 residues. Looked up from germline, CDR1 is DFQATT and CDR2 is SNEGSKA (reference sequence). CDR3 nucleotide sequence: TGCAGTGCTAGTAGGGGGAATTTGAACACTGAAGCTTTCTTT. It translates to CSASRGNLNTEAFF.

By sample fraction, this clone is medium-sized. Other DNA sequences within the sample encode an identical CDR3. CDR3 coding DNA: TGTGCCAGCAGCGTAGGAGGGACAGGGAATTACGGCTACACCTTC. Its protein is CASSVGGTGNYGYTF. The genes are TRBV9 and TRBJ1-2, with 9 bases identical to TRBD1. The J segment lost 8 bases and the V segment lost 0 bases, leaving 8 bases of the junction unmatched. The V gene's germline CDR1 is SGDLS and CDR2 YYNGEE. CDR3 length equals 15 residues.

This clone occurred many times. The chain couples TRBV7-2 to TRBJ2-7; D gene uncertain. Trimming pared 5 bases from V and 3 bases from J, leaving 14 bases between. This CDR3 region has 14 residues. Germline assignment: CDR1 SGHTA and CDR2 FQGNSA. For the CDR3, the DNA is TGTGCCAGCAGCGAGAATCTGGGGATCTACGAGCAGTACTTC. It codes for CASSENLGIYEQYF.